These T cell receptor beta chains were read from a single sample in a study of blood T cell repertoires in COVID-19. The data were produced by immunoSEQ multiplex PCR, yet TCRdb's version contains in-frame clones alone and is incomplete. The repertoire holds approximately 240,000 clones, with about 93% as singletons. The sample consisted of PBMCs or T cells enriched from blood (not recorded which). Receptors were obtained from a young woman who had recovered from COVID-19. Each CDR3 is given with its conserved first and last residue. A D gene is named only where the DNA matches it firmly. For some rows the clone size is stated as once, few or many, or as a class when expanded; others skip it.

size | J | D | V | DNA | CDR3
. | TRBJ1-3 | TRBD1 | TRBV19 | TGTGCCAGTAGCCCAAGGACAGGGGATGCCATATATTTT | CASSPRTGDAIYF
few | TRBJ2-2 | TRBD1 | TRBV28 | TGTGCCAGCAGTTTAACGGGACAGGGATGGGTCGGGGAGCTGTTTTTT | CASSLTGQGWVGELFF
. | TRBJ2-6 | . | TRBV9 | TGTGCCAGCAGCGTTACAGCAGGGCCCTCTGGGGCCAACGTCCTGACTTTC | CASSVTAGPSGANVLTF
few | TRBJ1-1 | TRBD1 | TRBV10-3 | TGTGCCATCCGGACAGGGACGAACACTGAAGCTTTCTTT | CAIRTGTNTEAFF
. | TRBJ2-7 | . | TRBV3-1/TRBV3-2 | TGTGCCAGCAGCCAAACCCCGGGTCTCTACGAGCAGTACTTC | CASSQTPGLYEQYF
. | TRBJ2-3 | . | TRBV5-1 | TGCGCCAGCAGCCCGGGACATCGGGCAGATACGCAGTATTTT | CASSPGHRADTQYF
. | TRBJ2-7 | TRBD1 | TRBV6-5 | TGTGCCAGCAGTTACGACAGGGGAAACTACGAGCAGTACTTC | CASSYDRGNYEQYF
. | TRBJ2-3 | TRBD1 | TRBV10-3 | TGTGCCATCGGGGACAGGGCACCAGATACGCAGTATTTT | CAIGDRAPDTQYF
. | TRBJ1-6 | . | TRBV3-1/TRBV3-2 | TGTGCCAGCAGCCAAGCGGGAAACGGATCACCCCTCCACTTT | CASSQAGNGSPLHF
. | TRBJ1-5 | . | TRBV6-1 | TGTGCCAGCAGTGACCCTAATCAGCCCCAGCATTTT | CASSDPNQPQHF
. | TRBJ2-7 | TRBD1 | TRBV6-1 | TGTGCCAGCAGCTCGGACAGGTCTTACGAGCAGTACTTC | CASSSDRSYEQYF
. | TRBJ1-4 | . | TRBV7-3 | TGTGCCAGCAGCGCCGACAGGTACCCAACTAATGAAAAACTGTTTTTT | CASSADRYPTNEKLFF
. | TRBJ1-4 | . | TRBV6-1 | TGTGCCAGCAGTGACCACGCAGAAACTAAAAAACTGTTTTTT | CASSDHAETKKLFF
. | TRBJ2-7 | . | TRBV7-2 | TGTGCCAGCAGCTTAGGCCCGCGTTCCTACGAGCAGTACTTC | CASSLGPRSYEQYF
. | TRBJ2-7 | TRBD1 | TRBV2 | TGTGCCAGCAGGGCCTCGGGACAGGGGGCCGACGAGCAGTACTTC | CASRASGQGADEQYF
. | TRBJ2-7 | TRBD1 | TRBV7-2 | TGTGCCAGCAGGACCGGGACAGGGGGCTTCGAGCAGTACTTC | CASRTGTGGFEQYF
. | TRBJ1-1 | TRBD1 | TRBV3-1/TRBV3-2 | TGTGCCAGCAGCCAATACAGGGGGAGAGGGTTGATGAACACTGAAGCTTTCTTT | CASSQYRGRGLMNTEAFF
. | TRBJ2-5 | TRBD2 | TRBV2 | TGTGCCAGCAGAAACCGGGACTATCAAGAGACCCAGTACTTC | CASRNRDYQETQYF
. | TRBJ2-1 | TRBD1 | TRBV27 | TGTGCCAGCAGTCACAGGGGGTATGAGCAGTTCTTC | CASSHRGYEQFF
. | TRBJ1-5 | TRBD1 | TRBV27 | TGTGCCAGCAGTTACAGGGGGCATCAGCCCCAGCATTTT | CASSYRGHQPQHF
. | TRBJ2-2 | TRBD2 | TRBV10-3 | TGTGCCATCAGCCTCACGCCGGGACTAGGAGAGTCCGGGGAGCTGTTTTTT | CAISLTPGLGESGELFF
. | TRBJ1-2 | TRBD1 | TRBV24-1 | TGTGCCACCAGTGATCCAGGACAGGGGAATAATGGCTACACCTTC | CATSDPGQGNNGYTF
. | TRBJ2-4 | . | TRBV24-1 | TGTGCCACCAGTGATTTTGAGTCACAGTACTTC | CATSDFESQYF
. | TRBJ1-1 | . | TRBV29-1 | TGCAGCGTTGAAGATTGGAGAGAGAACACTGAAGCTTTCTTT | CSVEDWRENTEAFF
once | TRBJ2-7 | . | TRBV28 | TGTGCCAGCAGCATAGTGTCTCCCACTCTGGAGCAGTACTTC | CASSIVSPTLEQYF
. | TRBJ2-7 | TRBD2 | TRBV7-2 | TGTGCCAGCAGCTTAGAAGCGGGAGGGCTTTACGAGCAGTACTTC | CASSLEAGGLYEQYF
. | TRBJ2-7 | . | TRBV7-6 | TGTGCCAGCAGCCAAATGGGGGGGCCCTCCCCCGAGCAGTACTTC | CASSQMGGPSPEQYF
. | TRBJ1-3 | . | TRBV9 | TGTGCCAGCAGCTTACTGGGGGAGACTAGGTTATATTTT | CASSLLGETRLYF
few | TRBJ1-2 | . | TRBV16 | TGTGCCAGCAGCTCAGAACATCCCCAAAACTATGGCTACACCTTC | CASSSEHPQNYGYTF
. | TRBJ2-7 | TRBD2 | TRBV7-8 | TGTGCCAGCAGCCGGGGACTAGCGGGAGGTTCCTCCTACGAGCAGTACTTC | CASSRGLAGGSSYEQYF
. | TRBJ1-2 | . | TRBV5-6 | TGTGCCAGTTACACGGGGTCTAACTATGGCTACACCTTC | CASYTGSNYGYTF
. | TRBJ1-6 | TRBD1 | TRBV6-5 | TGTGCCAGCAGGAGGGACAGCAATAATTCACCCCTCCACTTT | CASRRDSNNSPLHF
. | TRBJ1-5 | TRBD1 | TRBV5-3 | TGTGCCAGAAGCCCCCGGCGGGACAGGGGAGGAAATCAGCCCCAGCATTTT | CARSPRRDRGGNQPQHF
once | TRBJ1-6 | . | TRBV5-4 | TGTGCCAGCAGTATAACAGGGAATTCCCAATCACCCCTCCACTTT | CASSITGNSQSPLHF
. | TRBJ1-2 | . | TRBV10-3 | TGTGCCATCAGTGAGTGGGGGACAAAAAACGAAGGCTACACCTTC | CAISEWGTKNEGYTF
. | TRBJ2-2 | . | TRBV5-1 | TGCGCCAGCAGCTTGAGGAGCACCGGGGAGCTGTTTTTT | CASSLRSTGELFF
. | TRBJ2-7 | TRBD2 | TRBV28 | TGTGCCAGCAGTCCCCCGACTAGCGGGAGGGACGAGCAGTACTTC | CASSPPTSGRDEQYF
. | TRBJ1-1 | . | TRBV6-2/TRBV6-3 | TGTGCCAGCAGCCGACAGACAGGCACTGAAGCTTTCTTT | CASSRQTGTEAFF
few | TRBJ1-2 | TRBD1 | TRBV7-9 | TGTGCCAGCAGCGGTTCCGGGACAGGGGGTATGGGCTACACCTTC | CASSGSGTGGMGYTF
. | TRBJ1-2 | TRBD1 | TRBV11-3 | TGTGCCAGCAGCTTACCCGGACAGGGCCGAGGCTACACCTTC | CASSLPGQGRGYTF
. | TRBJ1-5 | TRBD1 | TRBV24-1 | TGTGCCACCAGTGACCGGACAGGGGGCAATCAGCCCCAGCATTTT | CATSDRTGGNQPQHF
. | TRBJ2-1 | . | TRBV28 | TGTGCCAGCAGTTTAAGGGAGTACAATGAGCAGTTCTTC | CASSLREYNEQFF
. | TRBJ1-2 | TRBD1 | TRBV7-2 | TGTGCCAGCAGCATGCTCCTGCCCGGACAGGGCGGTGGCTACACCTTC | CASSMLLPGQGGGYTF
once | TRBJ2-1 | TRBD1 | TRBV27 | TGTGCCAGCAGTTTTGACAGGGGCAATGAGCAGTTCTTC | CASSFDRGNEQFF
. | TRBJ1-1 | TRBD1 | TRBV18 | TGTGCCAGCTCACCGCATAGGACAGGCCGGAATATGAACACTGAAGCTTTCTTT | CASSPHRTGRNMNTEAFF
. | TRBJ1-4 | TRBD1 | TRBV7-2 | TGTGCCAGCAGCTTAGTTGGAGGGGGCACTGAAAAACTGTTTTTT | CASSLVGGGTEKLFF
. | TRBJ2-1 | TRBD2 | TRBV2 | TGTGCCAGCAGGGATACTAGCGGGGGGGTATACAATGAGCAGTTCTTC | CASRDTSGGVYNEQFF
. | TRBJ1-5 | TRBD1 | TRBV24-1 | TGTGCCACCAGACGGGACAGGGGGCTTAGGATGGGTCAGCCCCAGCATTTT | CATRRDRGLRMGQPQHF